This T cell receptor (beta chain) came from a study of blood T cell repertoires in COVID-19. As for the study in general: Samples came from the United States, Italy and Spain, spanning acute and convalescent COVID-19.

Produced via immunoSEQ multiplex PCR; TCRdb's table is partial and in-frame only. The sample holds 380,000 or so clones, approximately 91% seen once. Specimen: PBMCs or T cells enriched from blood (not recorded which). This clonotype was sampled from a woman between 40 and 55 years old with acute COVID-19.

The CDR3 nucleotides are TGCACCAGCAACTCGCCTCCGGTTCTCTACAATGAGCAGTTCTTC. Amino acid sequence: CTSNSPPVLYNEQFF. The rearrangement links TRBV1 to TRBJ2-1; no DNA check was done on the table's D call, TRBD2. TRBV1 is reported as a pseudogene. The CDR3 has 15 residues.